This T cell receptor (beta chain) was sequenced during a study of control samples from healthy donors and cancer patients. TCRdb's copy holds only in-frame clones and misses some; the assay was immunoSEQ multiplex PCR. The data contain approximately 180,000 clones, 90% to 95% of them singletons. The CDR3 has 14 amino acids. V was pared by 2 bases and J by 0 bases, with 5 bases between. The germline V gene has CDR1 MNHEY and CDR2 SMNVEV (reference sequence). This receptor was taken from a woman aged 18-30 years in good health. The specimen sequenced was blood. The J gene is TRBJ1-5, the V gene TRBV27; D unresolved. Here the CDR3 DNA reads TGTGCCAGCAGTTTAAGGGATAGCAATCAGCCCCAGCATTTT. Amino acid sequence: CASSLRDSNQPQHF.